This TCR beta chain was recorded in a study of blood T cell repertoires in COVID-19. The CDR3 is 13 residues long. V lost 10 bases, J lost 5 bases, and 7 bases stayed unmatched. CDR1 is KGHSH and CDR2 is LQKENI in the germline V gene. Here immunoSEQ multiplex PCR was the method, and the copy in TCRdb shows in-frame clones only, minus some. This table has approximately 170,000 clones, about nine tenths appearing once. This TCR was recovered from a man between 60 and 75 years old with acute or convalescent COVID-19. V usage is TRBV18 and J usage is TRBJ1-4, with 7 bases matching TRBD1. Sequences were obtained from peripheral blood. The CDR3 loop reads CATQPGGNEKLFF. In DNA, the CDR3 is TGTGCCACTCAACCAGGGGGGAATGAAAAACTGTTTTTT.